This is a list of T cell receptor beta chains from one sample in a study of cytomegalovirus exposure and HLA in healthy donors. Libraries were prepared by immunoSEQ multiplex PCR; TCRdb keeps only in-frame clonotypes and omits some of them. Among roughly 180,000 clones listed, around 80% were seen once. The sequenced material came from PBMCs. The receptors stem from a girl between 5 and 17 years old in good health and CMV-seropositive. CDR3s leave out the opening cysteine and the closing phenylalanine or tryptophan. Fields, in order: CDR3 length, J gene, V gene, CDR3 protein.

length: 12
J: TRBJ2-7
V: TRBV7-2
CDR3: ASSARQGPLEQY

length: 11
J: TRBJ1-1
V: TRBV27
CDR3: ASSPATGTEAF

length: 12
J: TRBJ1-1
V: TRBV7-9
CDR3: ASSLDRAAVEAF

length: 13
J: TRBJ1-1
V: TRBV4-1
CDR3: ASSAGGLMNTEAF

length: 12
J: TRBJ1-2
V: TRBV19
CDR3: ASSLTGFGDGYT

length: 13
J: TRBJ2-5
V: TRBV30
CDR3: AWTEGTSGMETQY

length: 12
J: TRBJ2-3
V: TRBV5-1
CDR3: ASSFGRGADTQY

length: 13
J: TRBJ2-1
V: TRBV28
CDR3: ASRKGLTGYNEQF

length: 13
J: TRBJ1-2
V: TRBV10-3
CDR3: AISESPGEAYGYT

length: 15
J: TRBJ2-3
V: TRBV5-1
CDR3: ASSLVLAGGVADTQY

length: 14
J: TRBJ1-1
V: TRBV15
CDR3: ATSPDRGGFGTEAF

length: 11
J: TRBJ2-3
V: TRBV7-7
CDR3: ASSRLPTDTQY

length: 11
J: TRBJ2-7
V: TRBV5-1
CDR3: ASSLGQNYEQY

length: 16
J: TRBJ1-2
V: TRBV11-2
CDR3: ASSLVAGRPTGGYGYT

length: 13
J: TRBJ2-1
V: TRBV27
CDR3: ASGVNRGSYNEQF

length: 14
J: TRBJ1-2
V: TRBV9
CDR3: ASSVEGQGPYYGYT

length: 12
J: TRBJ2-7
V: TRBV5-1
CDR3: ASSPGQGAYEQY

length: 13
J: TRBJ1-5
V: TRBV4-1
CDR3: ASSRTGGFHQPQH

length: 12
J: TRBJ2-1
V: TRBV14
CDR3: ASSQDLERTEQF

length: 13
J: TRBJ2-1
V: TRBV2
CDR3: ASSVGLAIYNEQF

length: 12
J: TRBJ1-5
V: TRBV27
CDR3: ASSLLWTDQPQH

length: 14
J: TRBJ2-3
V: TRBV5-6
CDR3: ASSLGGGGGTDTQY

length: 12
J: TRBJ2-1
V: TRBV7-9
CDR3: ASSFEGRADEQF

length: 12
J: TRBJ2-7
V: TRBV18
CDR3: ASSAGTGTYEQY

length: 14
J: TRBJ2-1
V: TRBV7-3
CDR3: ASSLTGTSGVREQF

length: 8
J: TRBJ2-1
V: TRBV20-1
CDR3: SVERGEQF

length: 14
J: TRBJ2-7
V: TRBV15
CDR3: ATSRDLPAGVDEQY

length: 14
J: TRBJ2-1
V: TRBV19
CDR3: ASSQAGVGLYNEQF

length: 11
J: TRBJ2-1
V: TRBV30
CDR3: ACQRDLYNEQF

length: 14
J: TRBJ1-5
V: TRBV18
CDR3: ASSPFDRSINQPQH

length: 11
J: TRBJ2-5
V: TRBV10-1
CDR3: ASSAASSGTQY

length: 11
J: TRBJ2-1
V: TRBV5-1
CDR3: ASSLTEYNEQF

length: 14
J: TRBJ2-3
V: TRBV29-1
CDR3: SVEGQGDLYTDTQY

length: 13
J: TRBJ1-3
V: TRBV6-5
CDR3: ASSWQKNSGNTIY

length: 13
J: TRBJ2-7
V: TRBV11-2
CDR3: ASSPSLLIRYEQY

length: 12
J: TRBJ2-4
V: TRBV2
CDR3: ASSGTSGRDIQY

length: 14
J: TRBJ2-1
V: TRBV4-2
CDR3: ASSQDHSTSSSEQF

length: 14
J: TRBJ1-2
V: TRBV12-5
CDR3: ASGLVTQGARDGYT

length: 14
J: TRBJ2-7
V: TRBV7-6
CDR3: ASSLNAHPGDREQY

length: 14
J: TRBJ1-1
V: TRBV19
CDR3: ASSRGQGQVNTEAF

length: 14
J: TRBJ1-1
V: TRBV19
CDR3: ASSIRSTGFNTEAF

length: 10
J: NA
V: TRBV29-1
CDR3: SVGQGKYEQY

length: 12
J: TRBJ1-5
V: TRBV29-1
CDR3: SATAGEGKQPQH

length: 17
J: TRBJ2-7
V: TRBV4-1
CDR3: ASSQIITAGTSGSYEQY

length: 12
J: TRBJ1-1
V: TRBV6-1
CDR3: ASSEAPLGGEAF

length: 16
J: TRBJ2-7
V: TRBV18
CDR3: ASSPGLAGGPIMYEQY

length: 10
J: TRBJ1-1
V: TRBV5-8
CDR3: ASRLLGGEAF